The T cell receptor (beta chain) under discussion was sequenced for a study of breast tumors, draining lymph nodes, adjacent tissues. In germline, CDR1 is SGHTA, CDR2 FQGTGA. The CDR3 covers 12 residues. As concerns this clonotype: What it recognizes is unknown. This could be a read error, since a much larger clone is one nucleotide away.

Breast cancer patients provided tissue from their axillary draining lymph nodes. TCRdb fed the multiplex PCR reads into MiXCR, producing one record per CDR3 protein. The table has around 140,000 distinct CDR3 sequences, about a fifth seen once; the top ten hold more than 2.5%. Study-wide results and caveats: Tumors had less TCR diversity than lymph nodes, more than nontumor tissue. Luminal-like breast cancer showed significantly greater tumor-nontumor repertoire similarity than basal-like breast cancer did. The data were judged consistent with most tumor T cells coming from lymph node and expanding in tumor.

This clonotype originated in a female donor with breast cancer. Some clones in this sample may be carry-over from other donors' samples. This rearrangement joins TRBV7-3 to TRBJ1-5, with D possibly TRBD1 on 5 matching bases. Source material: axillary lymph node tissue. The CDR3 reads CTSSPGPQPQHF. In DNA form, the CDR3 reads TGTACCAGCAGCCCGGGGCCTCAGCCCCAGCATTTT.